This entry concerns a single TCR beta chain. Its cognate antigen is unknown. The CDR3 spans 15 residues. Looked up from germline, CDR1 is SQVTM and CDR2 is ANQGSEA. With V trimmed by 6 bases and J by 1 base, 10 bases remained unmatched. This sample stems from a study of cytomegalovirus exposure and HLA in healthy donors. PCR primers comprised 60 Vbeta and 13 Jbeta primers. The data were produced by immunoSEQ multiplex PCR, yet TCRdb's version contains in-frame clones alone and is incomplete. This table holds about 170,000 clones, about 79% found once. Findings of the study overall: V- and J-gene trimming in TCR beta was tied to a missense DCLRE1C variant by an analysis performed later. In a later analysis, DRB1 alleles had the most associated TCRs; HLA-C alleles the fewest. In a later analysis, CMV-associated beta chains were mostly HLA-associated, it appeared.

Sample: PBMCs. V is TRBV29-1 and J is TRBJ2-7; 9 bases align to TRBD1. The sequence derives from a woman between 45 and 60 years old in good health and CMV-seronegative. The CDR3 protein is CSVASPGTGSYEQYF. In DNA form, the CDR3 reads TGCAGCGTCGCGTCACCCGGGACAGGGTCCTACGAGCAGTACTTC.